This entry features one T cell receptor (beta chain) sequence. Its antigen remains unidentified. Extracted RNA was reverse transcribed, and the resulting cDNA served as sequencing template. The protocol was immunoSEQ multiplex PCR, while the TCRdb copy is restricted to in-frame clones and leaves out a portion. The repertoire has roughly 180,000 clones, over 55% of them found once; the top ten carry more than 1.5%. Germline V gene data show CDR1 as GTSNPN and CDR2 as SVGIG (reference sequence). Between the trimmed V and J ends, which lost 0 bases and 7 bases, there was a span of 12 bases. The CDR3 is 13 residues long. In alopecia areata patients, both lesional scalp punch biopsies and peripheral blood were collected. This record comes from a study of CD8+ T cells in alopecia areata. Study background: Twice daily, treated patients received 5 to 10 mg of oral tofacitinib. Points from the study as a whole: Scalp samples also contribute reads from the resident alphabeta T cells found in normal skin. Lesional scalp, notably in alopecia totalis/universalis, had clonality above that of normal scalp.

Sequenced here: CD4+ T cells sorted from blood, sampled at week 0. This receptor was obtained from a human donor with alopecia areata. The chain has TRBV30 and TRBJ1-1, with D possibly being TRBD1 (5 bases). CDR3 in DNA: TGTGCCTGGAGTGTACAGGCAGGTATTGAAGCTTTCTTT. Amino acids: CAWSVQAGIEAFF.